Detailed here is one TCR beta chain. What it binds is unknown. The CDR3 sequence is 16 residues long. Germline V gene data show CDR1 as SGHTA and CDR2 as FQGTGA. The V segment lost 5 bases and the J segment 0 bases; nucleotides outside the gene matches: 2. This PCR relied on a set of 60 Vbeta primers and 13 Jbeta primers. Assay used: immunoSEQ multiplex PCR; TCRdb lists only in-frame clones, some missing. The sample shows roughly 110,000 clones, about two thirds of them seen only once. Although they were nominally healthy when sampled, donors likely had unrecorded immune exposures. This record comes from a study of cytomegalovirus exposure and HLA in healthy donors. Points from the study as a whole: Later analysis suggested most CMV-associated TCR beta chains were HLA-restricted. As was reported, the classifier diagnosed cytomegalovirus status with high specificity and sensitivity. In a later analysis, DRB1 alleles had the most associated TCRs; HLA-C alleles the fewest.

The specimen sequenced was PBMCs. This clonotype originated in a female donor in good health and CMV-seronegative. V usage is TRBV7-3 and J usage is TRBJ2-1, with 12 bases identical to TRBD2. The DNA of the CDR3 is TGTGCCAGCAGCCTAGCGGGAGGGAACTCCTACAATGAGCAGTTCTTC. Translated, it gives CASSLAGGNSYNEQFF.